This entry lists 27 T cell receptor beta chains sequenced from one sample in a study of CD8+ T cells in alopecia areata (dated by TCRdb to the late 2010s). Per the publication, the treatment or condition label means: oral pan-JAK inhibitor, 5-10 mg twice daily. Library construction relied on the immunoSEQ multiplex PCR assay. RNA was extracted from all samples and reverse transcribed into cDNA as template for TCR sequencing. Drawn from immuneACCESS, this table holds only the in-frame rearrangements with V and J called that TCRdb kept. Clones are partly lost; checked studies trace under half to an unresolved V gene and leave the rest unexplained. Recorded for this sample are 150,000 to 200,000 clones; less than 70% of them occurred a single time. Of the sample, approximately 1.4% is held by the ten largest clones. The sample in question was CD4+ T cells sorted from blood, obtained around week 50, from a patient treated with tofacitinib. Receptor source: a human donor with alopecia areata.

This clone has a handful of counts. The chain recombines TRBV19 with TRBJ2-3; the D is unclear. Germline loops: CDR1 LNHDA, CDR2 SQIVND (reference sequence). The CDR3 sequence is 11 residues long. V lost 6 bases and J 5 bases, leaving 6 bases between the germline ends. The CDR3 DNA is TGTGCCAGTAGATCAGGAGATACGCAGTATTTT. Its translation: CASRSGDTQYF.

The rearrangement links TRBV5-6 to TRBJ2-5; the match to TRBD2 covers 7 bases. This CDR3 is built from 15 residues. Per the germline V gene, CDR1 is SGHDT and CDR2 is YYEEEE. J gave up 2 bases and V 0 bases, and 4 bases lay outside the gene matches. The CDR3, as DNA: TGTGCCAGCAGCTTGGCGGGGGGAGTACAAGAGACCCAGTACTTC. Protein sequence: CASSLAGGVQETQYF.

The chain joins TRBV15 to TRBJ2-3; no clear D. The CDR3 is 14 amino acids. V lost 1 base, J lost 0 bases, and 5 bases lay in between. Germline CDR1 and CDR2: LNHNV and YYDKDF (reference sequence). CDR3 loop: CATSRVSSTDTQYF. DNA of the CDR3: TGTGCCACCAGCAGAGTTAGTAGCACAGATACGCAGTATTTT.

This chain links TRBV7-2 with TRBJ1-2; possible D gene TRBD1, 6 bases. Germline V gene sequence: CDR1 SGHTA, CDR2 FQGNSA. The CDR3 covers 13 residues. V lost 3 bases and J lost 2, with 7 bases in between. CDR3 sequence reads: CASSLDSNYGYTF. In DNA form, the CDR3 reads TGTGCCAGCAGCTTGGACAGCAACTATGGCTACACCTTC.

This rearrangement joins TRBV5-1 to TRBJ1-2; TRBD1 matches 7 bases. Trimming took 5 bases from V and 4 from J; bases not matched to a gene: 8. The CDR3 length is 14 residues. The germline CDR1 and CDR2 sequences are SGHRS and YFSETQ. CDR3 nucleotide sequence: TGCGCCAGCAGACAGTCGAGGGGGCCCTATGGCTACACCTTC. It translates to CASRQSRGPYGYTF.

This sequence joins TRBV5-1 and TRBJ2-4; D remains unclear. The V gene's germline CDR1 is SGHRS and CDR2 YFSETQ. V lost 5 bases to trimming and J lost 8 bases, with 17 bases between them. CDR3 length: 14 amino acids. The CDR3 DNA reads TGCGCCAGCAGTTGGCGTGGGGATGAGGACATTCAGTACTTC. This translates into CASSWRGDEDIQYF.

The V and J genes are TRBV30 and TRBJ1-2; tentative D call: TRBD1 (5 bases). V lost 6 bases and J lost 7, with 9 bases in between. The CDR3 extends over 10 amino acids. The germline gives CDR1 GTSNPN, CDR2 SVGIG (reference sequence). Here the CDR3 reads CACIRGGYTF. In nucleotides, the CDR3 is TGTGCCTGCATTAGGGGTGGCTACACCTTC.

CDR3 protein: CSVVPVAGGITDTQYF. As DNA, the CDR3 is TGCAGCGTTGTCCCAGTAGCGGGGGGGATCACAGATACGCAGTATTTT. The rearrangement links TRBV29-1 to TRBJ2-3; 11 nucleotides agree with TRBD2. CDR3 length equals 16 residues. V gave up 4 bases and J gave up 2 bases; unmatched junction bases: 8. Per germline, CDR1 SQVTM and CDR2 ANQGSEA.

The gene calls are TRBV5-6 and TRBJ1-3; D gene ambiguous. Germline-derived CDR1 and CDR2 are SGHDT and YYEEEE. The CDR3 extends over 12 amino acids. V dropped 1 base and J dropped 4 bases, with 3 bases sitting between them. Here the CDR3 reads CASSLLGNTIYF. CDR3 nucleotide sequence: TGTGCCAGCAGCTTGTTGGGAAACACCATATATTTT.

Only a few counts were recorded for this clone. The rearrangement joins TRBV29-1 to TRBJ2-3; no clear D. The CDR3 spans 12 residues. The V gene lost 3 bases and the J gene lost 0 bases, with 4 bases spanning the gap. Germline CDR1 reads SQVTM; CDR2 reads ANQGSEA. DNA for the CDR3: TGCAGCGTTGACAGGAGCACAGATACGCAGTATTTT. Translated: CSVDRSTDTQYF.

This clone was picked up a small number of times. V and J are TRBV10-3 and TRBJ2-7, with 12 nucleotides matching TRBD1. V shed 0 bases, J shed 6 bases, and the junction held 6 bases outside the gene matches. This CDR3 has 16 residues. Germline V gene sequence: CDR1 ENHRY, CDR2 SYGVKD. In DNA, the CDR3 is TGTGCCATCAGTGAGTCGGGGACAGGGGGCGAGGCCGAGCAGTACTTC. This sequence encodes CAISESGTGGEAEQYF.

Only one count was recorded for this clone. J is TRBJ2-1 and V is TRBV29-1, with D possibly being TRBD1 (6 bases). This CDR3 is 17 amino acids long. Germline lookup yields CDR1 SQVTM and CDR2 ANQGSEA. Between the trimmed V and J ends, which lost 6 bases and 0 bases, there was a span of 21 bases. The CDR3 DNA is TGCAGCGTCCTGATGCCCCTACAGGGTGGCTCCTACAATGAGCAGTTCTTC. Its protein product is CSVLMPLQGGSYNEQFF.

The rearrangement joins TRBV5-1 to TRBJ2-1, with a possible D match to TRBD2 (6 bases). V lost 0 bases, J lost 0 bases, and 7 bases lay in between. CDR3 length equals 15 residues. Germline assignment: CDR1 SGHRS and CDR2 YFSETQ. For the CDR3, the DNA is TGCGCCAGCAGCTTGGTCGGGGGCTCCTACAATGAGCAGTTCTTC. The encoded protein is CASSLVGGSYNEQFF. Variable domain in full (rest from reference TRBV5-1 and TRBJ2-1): KAGVTQTPRYLIKTRGQQVTLSCSPISGHRSVSWYQQTPGQGLQFLFEYFSETQRNKGNFPGRFSGRQFSNSRSEMNVSTLELGDSALYLCASSLVGGSYNEQFFGPGTRLTVL.

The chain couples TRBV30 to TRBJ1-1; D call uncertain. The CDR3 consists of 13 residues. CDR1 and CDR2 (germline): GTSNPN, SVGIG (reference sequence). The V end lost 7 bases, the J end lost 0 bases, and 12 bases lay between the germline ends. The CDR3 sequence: CASLTKMNTEAFF. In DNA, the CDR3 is TGTGCCTCCCTAACAAAGATGAACACTGAAGCTTTCTTT.

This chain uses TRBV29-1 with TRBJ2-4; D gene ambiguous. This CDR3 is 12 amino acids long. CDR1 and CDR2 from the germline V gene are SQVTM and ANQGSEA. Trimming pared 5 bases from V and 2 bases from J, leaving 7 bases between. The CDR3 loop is CSVRTSKNIQYF. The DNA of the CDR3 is TGCAGCGTTCGTACTTCCAAAAACATTCAGTACTTC.

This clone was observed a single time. Written as DNA, the CDR3 is TGTGCCAGCAGCCTACTACAGACAAGGGACACTGAAGCTTTCTTT. This encodes CASSLLQTRDTEAFF. This chain joins TRBV6-5 and TRBJ1-1, with D hard to call. Germline V gives CDR1 MNHEY, CDR2 SVGAGI. CDR3 length: 15 amino acids. The ends were cut back, 6 bases at V and 3 bases at J, with 17 bases in the middle.

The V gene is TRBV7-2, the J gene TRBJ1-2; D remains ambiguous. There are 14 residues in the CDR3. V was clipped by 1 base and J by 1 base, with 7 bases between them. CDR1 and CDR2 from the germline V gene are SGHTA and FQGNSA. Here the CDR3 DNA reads TGTGCCAGCAGCTTAGGGCATTATAACTATGGCTACACCTTC. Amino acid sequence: CASSLGHYNYGYTF.

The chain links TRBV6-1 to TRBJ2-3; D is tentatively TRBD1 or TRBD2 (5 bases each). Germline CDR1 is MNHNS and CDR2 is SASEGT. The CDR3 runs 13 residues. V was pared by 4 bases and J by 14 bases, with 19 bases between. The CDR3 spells CASSATLGQGPYF. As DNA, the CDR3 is TGTGCCAGCAGTGCCACCTTAGGGCAGGGACCGTATTTT.

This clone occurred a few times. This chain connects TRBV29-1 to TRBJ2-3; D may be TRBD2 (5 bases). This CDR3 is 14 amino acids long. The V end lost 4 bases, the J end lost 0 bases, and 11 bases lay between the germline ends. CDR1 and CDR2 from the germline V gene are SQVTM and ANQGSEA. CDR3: CSVASRVSTDTQYF. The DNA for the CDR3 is TGCAGCGTTGCATCGAGGGTCAGCACAGATACGCAGTATTTT.

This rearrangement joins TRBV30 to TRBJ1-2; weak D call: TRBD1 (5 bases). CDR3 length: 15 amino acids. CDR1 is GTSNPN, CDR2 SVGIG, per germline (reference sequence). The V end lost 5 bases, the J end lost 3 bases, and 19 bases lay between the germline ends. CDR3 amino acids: CAWERMVGTDYGYTF. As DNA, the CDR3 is TGTGCCTGGGAGAGGATGGTAGGGACGGACTATGGCTACACCTTC.

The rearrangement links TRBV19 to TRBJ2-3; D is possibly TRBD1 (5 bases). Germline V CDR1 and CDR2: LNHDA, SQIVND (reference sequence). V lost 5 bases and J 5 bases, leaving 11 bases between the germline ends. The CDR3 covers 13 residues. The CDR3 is CASSQQAGDTQYF. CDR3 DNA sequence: TGTGCCAGTAGTCAACAGGCCGGAGATACGCAGTATTTT.

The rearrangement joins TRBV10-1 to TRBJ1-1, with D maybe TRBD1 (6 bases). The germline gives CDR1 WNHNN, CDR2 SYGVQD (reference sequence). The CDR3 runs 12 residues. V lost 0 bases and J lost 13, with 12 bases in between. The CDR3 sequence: CASSESQGLSFF. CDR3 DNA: TGCGCCAGCAGTGAGTCTCAGGGGCTAAGTTTCTTT.

The CDR3 bases are TGCGCCAGCAGCTCCCGATCCGGGGGATCAGATACGCAGTATTTT. Amino acids: CASSSRSGGSDTQYF. The V and J genes are TRBV4-3 and TRBJ2-3, with a possible D match to TRBD2 (6 bases). This CDR3 has 15 residues. CDR1 and CDR2 (germline): LGHNA, YSLEER. Trimming cost V 5 bases and J 4 bases, with 16 bases left between them.

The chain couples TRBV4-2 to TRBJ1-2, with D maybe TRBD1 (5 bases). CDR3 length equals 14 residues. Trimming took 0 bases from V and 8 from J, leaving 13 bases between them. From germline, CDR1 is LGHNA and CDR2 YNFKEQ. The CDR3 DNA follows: TGTGCCAGCAGCCAAGAGACCAGGGAGGGCGGCTACACCTTC. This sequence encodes CASSQETREGGYTF.

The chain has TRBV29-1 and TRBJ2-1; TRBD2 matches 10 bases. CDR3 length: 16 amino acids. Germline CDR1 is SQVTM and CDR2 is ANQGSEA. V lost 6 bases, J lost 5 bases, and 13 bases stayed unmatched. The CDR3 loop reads CSVRLSIAGGNNEQFF. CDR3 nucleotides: TGCAGCGTCCGACTTAGTATAGCGGGGGGTAACAATGAGCAGTTCTTC.

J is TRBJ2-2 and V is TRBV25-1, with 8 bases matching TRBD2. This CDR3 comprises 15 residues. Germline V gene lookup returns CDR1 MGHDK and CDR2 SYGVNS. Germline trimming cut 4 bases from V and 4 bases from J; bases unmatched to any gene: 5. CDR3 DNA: TGTGCCAGCAGTGTAACTAGCGGCGCCACCGGGGAGCTGTTTTTT. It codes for CASSVTSGATGELFF.

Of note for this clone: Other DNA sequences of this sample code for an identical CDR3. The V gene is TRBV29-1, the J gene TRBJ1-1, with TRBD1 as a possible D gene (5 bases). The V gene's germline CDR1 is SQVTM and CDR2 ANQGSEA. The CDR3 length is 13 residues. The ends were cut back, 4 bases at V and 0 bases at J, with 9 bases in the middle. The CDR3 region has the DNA TGCAGCGTTGTTAGGGGAATGAACACTGAAGCTTTCTTT. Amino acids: CSVVRGMNTEAFF.